This is a list of T cell receptor beta chains from one sample in a study of T cells after yellow fever vaccination. TCRdb reprocessed the 5' RACE reads with MiXCR, giving one entry per CDR3 protein. Among about 350,000 distinct CDR3 sequences listed, roughly 8.6% were seen once. The input for sequencing was PBMCs, taken about 41 days after the first yellow fever vaccination. Receptors originate from a young man who received the YFV17D yellow fever vaccine. The CDR3 runs from the conserved cysteine through the conserved F or W. A D gene is named only where the DNA matches it firmly. The size entry is marked missing in some rows and otherwise reads once, few, many or a size class.

cdr3_aa	cdr3_nt	clone_size	v_call	j_call	d_call
CASSSLSYEQYF	TGTGCCAGCAGCTCCCTCTCCTACGAGCAGTACTTC	NA	TRBV7-6	TRBJ2-7	NA
CASSIGSAYEQYF	TGTGCCAGTAGTATTGGCAGCGCCTACGAGCAGTACTTC	many	TRBV19	TRBJ2-7	NA
CASSRDRDPSYEQYF	TGTGCCAGCAGCCGTGACCGGGACCCATCCTACGAGCAGTACTTC	NA	TRBV6-1	TRBJ2-7	NA
CASSLMLGTQYF	TGTGCCAGCAGCTTAATGTTGGGGACCCAGTACTTC	few	TRBV7-2	TRBJ2-5	NA
CASSPRLAGLDTQYF	TGTGCCAGCAGTCCAAGACTAGCGGGTTTAGATACGCAGTATTTT	few	TRBV28	TRBJ2-3	TRBD2
CASSSVYNEQFF	TGTGCCAGCAGCTCAGTTTACAATGAGCAGTTCTTC	many	TRBV7-9	TRBJ2-1	NA
CATSDSAYGYTF	TGTGCCACCAGTGACTCCGCCTATGGCTACACCTTC	many	TRBV24-1	TRBJ1-2	NA
CSARGLAGVQWANEQFF	TGCAGTGCTAGAGGTCTAGCGGGGGTACAATGGGCGAATGAGCAGTTCTTC	NA	TRBV20-1	TRBJ2-1	TRBD2
CASSPLGTGNTIYF	TGCGCCAGCAGCCCGTTAGGGACTGGAAACACCATATATTTT	NA	TRBV4-3	TRBJ1-3	NA
CASSLSGTGGVGTEAFF	TGTGCCAGCAGTCTCTCCGGGACAGGGGGCGTCGGCACTGAAGCTTTCTTT	NA	TRBV6-2/TRBV6-3	TRBJ1-1	TRBD1
CSVGAGWGMNTEAFF	TGCAGCGTTGGGGCAGGGTGGGGGATGAACACTGAAGCTTTCTTT	many	TRBV29-1	TRBJ1-1	NA
CASSTGTLYNEQFF	TGTGCCAGTAGTACCGGGACCCTGTACAATGAGCAGTTCTTC	few	TRBV19	TRBJ2-1	NA
CASSLVGSTGITGELFF	TGTGCCAGCAGTTTAGTGGGGTCAACAGGGATCACCGGGGAGCTGTTTTTT	NA	TRBV12-3/TRBV12-4	TRBJ2-2	NA
CASASGGFNEQFF	TGTGCCAGCGCTTCCGGGGGGTTTAATGAGCAGTTCTTC	few	TRBV7-9	TRBJ2-1	TRBD2
CASSSGGDVETQYF	TGTGCCAGCAGTAGCGGGGGGGACGTTGAGACCCAGTACTTC	NA	TRBV6-1	TRBJ2-5	TRBD2
CASSYSAPSQVSYNSPLHF	TGTGCCAGCAGTTACTCGGCCCCGAGCCAAGTCTCCTATAATTCACCCCTCCACTTT	few	TRBV6-5	TRBJ1-6	NA
CASSVDLGNIQYF	TGTGCCAGCAGCGTAGACCTGGGGAACATTCAGTACTTC	many	TRBV9	TRBJ2-4	NA
CASSPGILEAFF	TGTGCCAGCAGCCCAGGGATTCTAGAGGCTTTCTTT	few	TRBV7-9	TRBJ1-1	NA
CSVRGESYGYTF	TGCAGCGTTAGGGGCGAGAGCTATGGCTACACCTTC	NA	TRBV29-1	TRBJ1-2	NA
CSARKTGRVETQYF	TGCAGTGCTAGAAAGACGGGGAGGGTCGAGACCCAGTACTTC	NA	TRBV20-1	TRBJ2-5	TRBD2
CASSLEVGGNSPLHF	TGCGCCAGCAGCTTGGAGGTAGGGGGGAATTCACCCCTCCACTTT	few	TRBV5-1	TRBJ1-6	NA
CASSIPITGTQYF	TGTGCCAGCAGCATTCCAATTACCGGTACGCAGTATTTT	NA	TRBV5-6	TRBJ2-3	NA
CASSQWTGIGDEQYF	TGTGCCAGCAGCCAGTGGACAGGGATTGGAGACGAGCAGTACTTC	few	TRBV3-1	TRBJ2-7	TRBD1
CAISEVGTVNQPQHF	TGTGCCATCAGTGAGGTAGGGACAGTAAATCAGCCCCAGCATTTT	few	TRBV10-3	TRBJ1-5	TRBD1
CASSTGAVQPQHF	TGTGCCAGCAGTACAGGGGCGGTTCAGCCCCAGCATTTT	few	TRBV2	TRBJ1-5	TRBD1
CASTPIRGTGRRVETQYF	TGCGCCAGCACACCAATCCGTGGGACAGGGCGGAGAGTTGAGACCCAGTACTTC	NA	TRBV5-1	TRBJ2-5	TRBD1